The clone carrying this TCR beta chain was found many times. Antigen specificity is unknown. Deletions cut 0 bases from V and 5 bases from J, with 5 bases between. The CDR3 has 13 amino acids. Per the germline V gene, CDR1 is SGDLS and CDR2 is YYNGEE. The sample belongs to a study of early T cells in non-severe SARS-CoV-2 infection. Study summary: Chains were unpaired, as sequencing was done on bulk RNA from unsorted whole blood.

Unique molecular identifiers tagged individual cDNA molecules. TCRdb re-called the 5' RACE reads with MiXCR, one entry per CDR3 protein. The sample yields approximately 75,000 distinct CDR3 sequences, roughly 4.6% seen once. Regarding the study as a whole: VDJdb matching favored anti-spike CD8 responses, missing private and CD4 specificities.

The TCR originated in an adult who was a healthcare worker with PCR-confirmed SARS-CoV-2 infection or an uninfected control (not recorded which). The donor label of this sample is uncertain. The chain links TRBV9 to TRBJ2-2; the D gene could be TRBD1 or TRBD2 (5 bases each). The sample in question was whole blood, obtained at baseline. CDR3 DNA sequence: TGTGCCAGCAGCGTAGGGGGGACCGGGGAGCTGTTTTTT. This sequence encodes CASSVGGTGELFF.